This is a list of T cell receptor beta chains from one sample in a study of beta chain features in type 1 diabetes. The data were produced by immunoSEQ multiplex PCR, yet TCRdb's version contains in-frame clones alone and is incomplete. The profile shows 400,000 to 450,000 clones, approximately 14% of them singletons. Specimen: naive CD4+ T cells from blood. The receptors were sampled from a man aged 25-40 years in good health. CDR3s include the opening cysteine and the closing phenylalanine or tryptophan. D genes are given only for firm matches. Size is stated for part of the rows, as once, few or many counts, or as a class when the clone is expanded.

j_call,v_call,d_call,clone_size,cdr3_aa,cdr3_nt
TRBJ2-7,TRBV10-3,NA,few,CAISGGDTSLYEQYF,TGTGCCATCAGTGGTGGAGATACGTCCCTCTACGAGCAGTACTTC
TRBJ1-5,TRBV4-1,NA,NA,CASSLGTAGYQPQHF,TGCGCCAGCAGCCTGGGGACGGCCGGCTATCAGCCCCAGCATTTT
TRBJ2-5,TRBV7-2,TRBD2,few,CASSFQRGEETQYF,TGTGCCAGCAGCTTCCAGCGGGGGGAAGAGACCCAGTACTTC
TRBJ2-1,TRBV7-9,TRBD2,NA,CASSLGVAGGNEQFF,TGTGCCAGCAGCTTAGGGGTAGCGGGAGGAAATGAGCAGTTCTTC
TRBJ2-3,TRBV9,TRBD2,NA,CASSVDIQREGRTDTQYF,TGTGCCAGCAGCGTAGATATCCAGCGGGAGGGCCGGACAGATACGCAGTATTTT
TRBJ1-3,TRBV19,NA,few,CASSPEASGNTIYF,TGTGCCAGTAGTCCGGAGGCCTCTGGAAACACCATATATTTT
TRBJ2-4,TRBV30,NA,few,CAWSHRGAAKNIQYF,TGTGCCTGGAGTCATCGGGGGGCGGCCAAAAACATTCAGTACTTC
TRBJ1-2,TRBV6-5,TRBD1,few,CASSPTGGPYGYTF,TGTGCCAGCAGTCCCACAGGGGGACCCTATGGCTACACCTTC
TRBJ2-5,TRBV5-6,NA,NA,CASSLAGYETQYF,TGTGCCAGCAGCTTGGCCGGGTACGAGACCCAGTACTTC
TRBJ2-7,TRBV25-1,NA,few,CASSGAYEQYF,TGTGCCAGCAGTGGGGCCTACGAGCAGTACTTC
TRBJ2-1,TRBV4-1,NA,NA,CASSRRSGTEYNEQFF,TGCGCCAGCAGCCGCCGATCCGGGACTGAATACAATGAGCAGTTCTTC
TRBJ2-7,TRBV7-8,NA,NA,CASSFSSGAVFHEQYF,TGTGCCAGCAGCTTCTCTTCGGGAGCTGTTTTCCACGAGCAGTACTTC
TRBJ1-2,TRBV4-3,NA,NA,CASSQEPNYGYTF,TGCGCCAGCAGCCAAGAGCCAAACTATGGCTACACCTTC
TRBJ1-2,TRBV29-1,NA,NA,CSAEGSGYTF,TGCAGCGCTGAGGGGAGTGGCTACACCTTC
TRBJ2-1,TRBV6-4,TRBD2,once,CASSDFPGGPLEQFF,TGTGCCAGCAGTGACTTTCCGGGAGGGCCACTTGAGCAGTTCTTC
TRBJ2-3,TRBV2,NA,NA,CASSLVLPGTDTQYF,TGTGCCAGCAGCTTAGTACTACCGGGCACAGATACGCAGTATTTT
TRBJ2-1,TRBV7-9,TRBD2,few,CASSYPTSGGNNEQFF,TGTGCCAGCAGCTATCCAACTAGCGGGGGAAACAATGAGCAGTTCTTC
TRBJ2-1,TRBV7-2,NA,few,CASSLARRVLEFF,TGTGCCAGCAGCTTAGCGCGACGGGTACTCGAGTTCTTC
TRBJ1-1,TRBV18,NA,NA,CASSPGGPEAFF,TGTGCCAGCTCACCGGGGGGGCCTGAAGCTTTCTTT
TRBJ2-1,TRBV7-8,NA,NA,CASRQQGQSYNEQFF,TGTGCCAGCAGGCAGCAAGGGCAGTCCTACAATGAGCAGTTCTTC
TRBJ2-5,TRBV19,NA,NA,CASSVGETQYF,TGTGCCAGTAGTGTTGGAGAGACCCAGTACTTC
TRBJ2-3,TRBV5-1,TRBD2,NA,CASSLVLAGSTDTQYF,TGCGCCAGCAGCTTGGTACTAGCGGGAAGCACAGATACGCAGTATTTT
TRBJ1-1,TRBV30,NA,many,CAWSVRGDDTEAFF,TGTGCCTGGAGTGTACGCGGAGACGACACTGAAGCTTTCTTT
TRBJ1-2,TRBV6-6,NA,few,CASTDSSGGYTF,TGTGCCAGCACTGACAGTAGTGGTGGCTACACCTTC
TRBJ2-4,TRBV9,NA,NA,CASSVAPDGEPKNIQYF,TGTGCCAGCAGCGTAGCCCCGGACGGGGAGCCCAAAAACATTCAGTACTTC
TRBJ2-4,TRBV7-2,NA,NA,CASSPTDSFLNIQYF,TGTGCCAGCAGCCCAACGGACAGTTTCCTAAACATTCAGTACTTC
TRBJ2-2,TRBV7-2,NA,NA,CASSLTGGPNTGELFF,TGTGCCAGCAGCTTAACCGGGGGGCCCAACACCGGGGAGCTGTTTTTT